Below, 19 T cell receptor beta chains from the same sample are listed, as sequenced in a study of blood T cell repertoires in COVID-19. Here immunoSEQ multiplex PCR was the method, and the copy in TCRdb shows in-frame clones only, minus some. Of 55,000 to 70,000 clones listed, under 80% are singletons. The sequenced sample consisted of peripheral blood. The receptors here all came from a human donor in a cohort sampled during active COVID-19.

The chain recombines TRBV5-1 with TRBJ2-7; D is ambiguous. Trimming cost V 0 bases and J 4 bases, with 8 bases left between them. CDR3 size: 13 residues. Germline V gene sequence: CDR1 SGHRS, CDR2 YFSETQ. In DNA, the CDR3 is TGCGCCAGCAGCTTGGAAGTCAGATACGAGCAGTACTTC. Residues: CASSLEVRYEQYF.

CDR3 loop: CASSVNLGQGVSEQYF. In DNA, the CDR3 is TGCGCCAGCAGCGTCAACCTGGGACAGGGGGTTTCCGAGCAGTACTTC. This chain uses TRBV5-1 with TRBJ2-7; 11 bases match TRBD1. The J segment lost 6 bases and the V segment lost 4 bases, leaving 12 bases of the junction unmatched. The V gene's germline CDR1 is SGHRS and CDR2 YFSETQ. This CDR3 has 16 residues.

The chain has TRBV7-8 and TRBJ2-6, with 7 bases that match TRBD1. The CDR3 spans 17 residues. Germline V gene data show CDR1 as SGHVS and CDR2 as FQNEAQ. Trimming took 1 base from V and 1 from J; bases not matched to a gene: 4. The CDR3 region is CASSLGNRGSGANVLTF. In DNA form, the CDR3 reads TGTGCCAGCAGCTTAGGGAACAGGGGATCTGGGGCCAACGTCCTGACTTTC.

V and J are TRBV27 and TRBJ2-1; 7 bases agree with TRBD2. CDR1 and CDR2 from the germline V gene are MNHEY and SMNVEV (reference sequence). V gave up 3 bases and J gave up 8 bases; unmatched junction bases: 7. The CDR3 sequence is 14 residues long. CDR3 nucleotides: TGTGCCAGCAGTTTCCGGAGCGGGAATGATGAGCAGTTCTTC. Amino acids: CASSFRSGNDEQFF.

The chain recombines TRBV30 with TRBJ2-5, with D perhaps TRBD2 (5 bases). There are 12 residues in the CDR3. V dropped 7 bases and J dropped 1 base, with 10 bases sitting between them. Germline CDR1 reads GTSNPN; CDR2 reads SVGIG (reference sequence). CDR3 loop: CAYTAVQETQYF. In DNA form, the CDR3 reads TGTGCCTATACAGCGGTCCAAGAGACCCAGTACTTC.

This clone was recorded a few times. The V and J genes are TRBV7-9 and TRBJ2-3; D remains unclear. This CDR3 spans 13 amino acids. V was shortened by 3 bases and J by 2 bases, with 6 bases between the two germline ends. In germline, CDR1 is SEHNR, CDR2 FQNEAQ (reference sequence). CDR3 residues: CASSFPNTDTQYF. The DNA for the CDR3 is TGTGCCAGCAGCTTCCCTAACACAGATACGCAGTATTTT.

In its sample, this clone was seen a few times. The V and J genes are TRBV6-6 and TRBJ2-7, with 13 bases lining up with TRBD2. Germline V gives CDR1 MNHNY, CDR2 SVGAGI (reference sequence). This CDR3 has 14 residues. V lost 4 bases and J lost 9; bases outside the gene matches: 6. The CDR3 reads CASSSGTSGIPQYF. The CDR3 nucleotides read TGTGCCAGCAGTTCGGGGACTAGCGGGATTCCGCAGTACTTC.

The chain combines TRBV6-2 or TRBV6-3 with TRBJ2-7; 9 bases fit TRBD2. V shed 3 bases, J shed 0 bases, and the junction held 9 bases outside the gene matches. This CDR3 comprises 17 residues. From germline, CDR1 is MNHEY and CDR2 SVGEGT. This CDR3 reads CASSYSTSGLDSYEQYF. The DNA for the CDR3 is TGTGCCAGCAGTTATTCTACTAGCGGGTTGGACTCCTACGAGCAGTACTTC.

The chain employs TRBV27 and TRBJ2-7; D may be TRBD1 (5 bases). Germline values: CDR1 MNHEY, CDR2 SMNVEV (reference sequence). The CDR3 runs to 15 residues. V lost 4 bases to trimming and J lost 3 bases, with 16 bases between them. The CDR3 sequence is CASSSARTRIYEQYF. CDR3 DNA sequence: TGTGCCAGCAGTTCGGCGCGGACAAGGATCTACGAGCAGTACTTC.

The rearrangement joins TRBV12-3 or TRBV12-4 to TRBJ1-1; 7 nucleotides match TRBD1. The V and J ends lost 5 bases and 3 bases, in that order; junction bases with no gene match: 3. The CDR3 consists of 13 residues. CDR3 sequence: CASSKTGYTEAFF. The CDR3 DNA sequence: TGTGCCAGCAGTAAGACAGGGTACACTGAAGCTTTCTTT.

This clone came up a few times. The genes are TRBV3-1 (or the pseudogene TRBV3-2) and TRBJ1-2; D might be TRBD1 (5 bases). V was shortened by 3 bases and J by 1 base, with 15 bases between the two germline ends. The CDR3 is 16 residues long. The germline V gene has CDR1 LGHDT and CDR2 YNNKEL (reference sequence). The CDR3 DNA sequence: TGTGCCAGCAGCCACAGCTCCGACAGCTATAACTATGGCTACACCTTC. It translates to CASSHSSDSYNYGYTF.

The chain recombines TRBV5-1 with TRBJ2-7, with TRBD2 matching 13 bases. The CDR3 extends over 18 amino acids. Germline CDR1 SGHRS, CDR2 YFSETQ. The V and J ends lost 6 bases and 1 base, in that order; junction bases with no gene match: 13. CDR3 region: CASTIGLAGERGSYEQYF. Here the CDR3 DNA reads TGCGCCAGCACGATAGGACTAGCGGGAGAACGTGGATCCTACGAGCAGTACTTC. Full variable domain (missing parts from reference TRBV5-1 and TRBJ2-7): KAGVTQTPRYLIKTRGQQVTLSCSPISGHRSVSWYQQTPGQGLQFLFEYFSETQRNKGNFPGRFSGRQFSNSRSEMNVSTLELGDSALYLCASTIGLAGERGSYEQYFGPGTRLTVT.

The chain employs TRBV19 and TRBJ1-6; tentative D call: TRBD1 (5 bases). Germline CDR1 LNHDA, CDR2 SQIVND (reference sequence). This CDR3 is built from 15 residues. V was shortened by 4 bases and J by 2 bases, with 9 bases between the two germline ends. This chain's CDR3 is CASSNRLPYNSPLHF. DNA for the CDR3: TGTGCCAGTAGTAACAGGCTTCCCTATAATTCACCCCTCCACTTT.

The chain recombines TRBV3-1 (or the pseudogene TRBV3-2) with TRBJ2-5; tentatively, D is TRBD2 (5 bases). The CDR3 extends over 15 amino acids. Germline values: CDR1 LGHDT, CDR2 YNNKEL (reference sequence). The V and J ends lost 4 bases and 5 bases respectively, with 17 bases between them. The DNA of the CDR3 is TGTGCCAGCAGCCCTCGGTCGGGATTGTGGGAGACCCAGTACTTC. It codes for CASSPRSGLWETQYF.

The chain joins TRBV3-1 (or the pseudogene TRBV3-2) to TRBJ2-5; TRBD1 aligns across 12 bases. V shed 1 base, J shed 5 bases, and the junction held 5 bases outside the gene matches. The germline V gene has CDR1 LGHDT and CDR2 YNNKEL (reference sequence). The CDR3 is 16 residues long. In DNA, the CDR3 is TGTGCCAGCAGCCAAGGGGACAGGGGGCTTGGGGAGACCCAGTACTTC. Translating it yields CASSQGDRGLGETQYF.

Only one count was recorded for this clone. This rearrangement joins TRBV2 to TRBJ1-1, with TRBD1 as a possible D gene (5 bases). V shed 0 bases and J shed 3 bases, with 14 bases lying between them. The CDR3 totals 16 residues. Germline values: CDR1 SNHLY, CDR2 FYNNEI. As DNA, the CDR3 is TGTGCCAGCAGTGAAGCGCTTCCGGGGGGGTACACTGAAGCTTTCTTT. It specifies CASSEALPGGYTEAFF. Full variable domain (outside the CDR3, taken from reference TRBV2 and TRBJ1-1): EPEVTQTPSHQVTQMGQEVILRCVPISNHLYFYWYRQILGQKVEFLVSFYNNEISEKSEIFDDQFSVERPDGSNFTLKIRSTKLEDSAMYFCASSEALPGGYTEAFFGQGTRLTVV.

The V call is TRBV3-1 (or the pseudogene TRBV3-2), the J call TRBJ2-7; 11 nucleotides match TRBD2. Germline-derived CDR1 and CDR2 are LGHDT and YNNKEL (reference sequence). The CDR3 runs to 19 residues. V lost 2 bases to trimming and J lost 8 bases; unmatched junction nucleotides: 20. CDR3 bases: TGTGCCAGCAGCCAAAAAAACCCCCTACGACTAGCGGGATCGGAACAGCAGTACTTC. Residues: CASSQKNPLRLAGSEQQYF.

V and J are TRBV2 and TRBJ2-7, with D hard to call. The CDR3 contains 15 residues. V shed 0 bases and J shed 2 bases, with 11 bases lying between them. The germline V gene has CDR1 SNHLY and CDR2 FYNNEI. The CDR3 loop is CASSEASRVAYEQYF. DNA of the CDR3: TGTGCCAGCAGTGAAGCATCCCGGGTCGCCTACGAGCAGTACTTC.

This chain links TRBV27 with TRBJ2-7, with D tentatively TRBD1 (5 bases). V lost 6 bases, J lost 6 bases, and 18 bases lay in between. The CDR3 totals 14 residues. Germline CDR1 is MNHEY and CDR2 is SMNVEV (reference sequence). The CDR3 region is CASRRTGAGREQYF. As DNA, the CDR3 is TGTGCCAGCAGGCGAACAGGCGCAGGGCGCGAGCAGTACTTC.